These T cell receptor beta chains were read from a single sample in a study of CD8 T cells in Susac syndrome. TCRdb recomputed calls from the immunoSEQ multiplex PCR reads with MiXCR, one row per CDR3 protein. The sample consists of about 240,000 distinct CDR3 sequences, approximately 95% of them appearing once. The sample was CD4+ T cells from PBMCs. These receptor sequences come from a human donor with Susac syndrome. Each CDR3 is given with its conserved first and last residue. D genes are given only for firm matches. Size tells how often a clone was seen (once, few, many) or the class of an expanded clone, and some rows leave it out.

clone size,J gene,D gene,V gene,CDR3 DNA,CDR3 protein
NA,TRBJ2-7,TRBD1,TRBV5-4,TGTGCCAGCAGCCCGGTCGCCGGGACAGGACTGGTCGAGCAGTACTTC,CASSPVAGTGLVEQYF
NA,TRBJ2-7,NA,TRBV24-1,TGTGCCACCAGTGATCTAGGAGGCGAGCAGTACTTC,CATSDLGGEQYF
NA,TRBJ1-5,NA,TRBV4-1,TGCGCCAGCAGCCAAGATGAGGACAGCTCTATAGGAAGCAATCAGCCCCAGCATTTT,CASSQDEDSSIGSNQPQHF
NA,TRBJ2-7,NA,TRBV21-1,TGTGCCAGCAGCAAGCGGGACGACAGGTCCACCTACGAGCAGTACTTC,CASSKRDDRSTYEQYF
NA,TRBJ2-2,TRBD1,TRBV9,TGTGCCAGCAGCGTTGGACAGGGCTGGACCGGGGAGCTGTTTTTT,CASSVGQGWTGELFF
NA,TRBJ2-1,NA,TRBV29-1,TGCAGCGTTGAACAGCGATTATCCTACAATGAGCAGTTCTTC,CSVEQRLSYNEQFF
NA,TRBJ1-1,NA,TRBV29-1,TGCAGCGTTGAAGACCCGGGACTCACTGAAGCTTTCTTT,CSVEDPGLTEAFF
NA,TRBJ2-7,NA,TRBV20-1,TGCAGTGCAAACCGCCTAGACAACCCCTACGAGCAGTACTTC,CSANRLDNPYEQYF
NA,TRBJ2-7,NA,TRBV6-6,TGTGCCAGCGGAGGGAGAGAACTCGAGCAGTACTTC,CASGGRELEQYF
NA,TRBJ1-2,NA,TRBV20-1,TGCAGTGCTCCTACGATGGGCAACTATGGCTACACCTTC,CSAPTMGNYGYTF
NA,TRBJ1-2,NA,TRBV4-2,TGTGCCAGCAGCCAAGATCCGAGGGGAGGTGGCTACACCTTC,CASSQDPRGGGYTF
NA,TRBJ1-2,TRBD1,TRBV30,TGTGCCTGGAGGGGGAAGGGGGCGGACGGCTACACCTTC,CAWRGKGADGYTF
few,TRBJ2-7,NA,TRBV6-5,TGTGCCAGCAGTTACTCTCGGGGCTACGAGCAGTACTTC,CASSYSRGYEQYF
NA,TRBJ1-4,NA,TRBV20-1,TGCAGTGCTGCACCGGGACAAATAGGCGAAAAATCCTTTTTT,CSAAPGQIGEKSFF
NA,TRBJ1-5,NA,TRBV9,TGTGCCAGCAGCGTAGGGACAAATCAGCCCCAGCATTTT,CASSVGTNQPQHF
NA,TRBJ2-5,TRBD2,TRBV19,TGTGCCAGTAGTACCGGACTAGCGGGTGTGGAGACCCAGTACTTC,CASSTGLAGVETQYF
few,TRBJ2-7,NA,TRBV30,TGTGCCTGGAGTGTTGCCGTTGAGCAGTACTTC,CAWSVAVEQYF
NA,TRBJ2-5,TRBD2,TRBV15,TGTGCCACCAGACGGACTAGCGGAGAGACCCAGTACTTC,CATRRTSGETQYF
NA,TRBJ2-3,NA,TRBV7-9,TGTGCCAGCTACCGGGGAGGAGGTACAGATACGCAGTATTTT,CASYRGGGTDTQYF
once,TRBJ2-3,NA,TRBV20-1,TGCAGTGCTCAGGGACCAGATACGCAGTATTTT,CSAQGPDTQYF
NA,TRBJ1-1,TRBD1,TRBV15,TGTGCCACCAACCGGGACAGAGTGAACACTGAAGCTTTCTTT,CATNRDRVNTEAFF
NA,TRBJ1-3,TRBD1,TRBV29-1,TGCAGCGTTCGGACAGGACTTAGCTCTGGAAACACCATATATTTT,CSVRTGLSSGNTIYF
NA,TRBJ2-5,NA,TRBV6-1,TGTGCCAGCAGTGGTGCACTCCAAGAGACCCAGTACTTC,CASSGALQETQYF
NA,TRBJ1-5,TRBD1,TRBV20-1,TGCAGTGCCACCATGGCAGGGGGCGGGCAGCCCCAGCATTTT,CSATMAGGGQPQHF
NA,TRBJ2-3,TRBD2,TRBV18,TGTGCCAGCTCACCGGGGACTAGGGATACGCAGTATTTT,CASSPGTRDTQYF
NA,TRBJ2-1,TRBD2,TRBV14,TGTGCCAGCAGCCAAGGAGCGGGAGGGCAGTTCTTC,CASSQGAGGQFF
once,TRBJ2-7,TRBD1,TRBV5-4,TGTGCCAGCAGCCCCAGACAGGGAAGCTCCTACGAGCAGTACTTC,CASSPRQGSSYEQYF
NA,TRBJ2-1,TRBD2,TRBV5-1,TGCGCCAGCAGCTTGGAAGCGGGAGACGATGAGCAGTTCTTC,CASSLEAGDDEQFF
NA,TRBJ2-7,NA,TRBV4-2,TGTGCCAGCAGCCAAGGACAGACAGCATCCTACGAGCAGTACTTC,CASSQGQTASYEQYF
NA,TRBJ1-5,NA,TRBV15,TGTGCCACCAGCGTCGACGGGAATCAGCCCCAGCATTTT,CATSVDGNQPQHF
NA,TRBJ2-5,NA,TRBV13,TGTGCCAGCAGCTTATCGGGTGGGGAGACCCAGTACTTC,CASSLSGGETQYF
NA,TRBJ2-3,NA,TRBV5-1,TGCGCCAGCTCCGGGACTCTGTCGACAGATACGCAGTATTTT,CASSGTLSTDTQYF
NA,TRBJ1-3,NA,TRBV30,TGTGCCTGGATACAAGTCTCTGGAAACACCATATATTTT,CAWIQVSGNTIYF
NA,TRBJ2-1,NA,TRBV29-1,TGCAGCGTGACGTATTACAATGAGCAGTTCTTC,CSVTYYNEQFF
NA,TRBJ1-2,NA,TRBV2,TGTGCCAGCAGCCGGTCGGGGGAGGGCTATGGCTACACCTTC,CASSRSGEGYGYTF
NA,TRBJ2-2,NA,TRBV29-1,TGCAGCGTCTCAAGGCGGACCAACACCGGGGAGCTGTTTTTT,CSVSRRTNTGELFF
NA,TRBJ2-1,TRBD2,TRBV25-1,TGTGCCAGCAGTGTCCCCGGACTAGCGGCTTTGCAGTTCTTC,CASSVPGLAALQFF
NA,TRBJ2-3,TRBD2,TRBV11-3,TGTGCCAGCAGCTCCCATCTAGCGGACACAGATACGCAGTATTTT,CASSSHLADTDTQYF